This T cell receptor beta chain was observed in a study of cytomegalovirus exposure and HLA in healthy donors. Concerning this clone itself: Its antigen remains unidentified.

Amplification used 60 Vbeta primers and 13 Jbeta primers. Assay used: immunoSEQ multiplex PCR; TCRdb lists only in-frame clones, some missing. In the table there are fewer than 150,000 clones, about 75% of which are singletons. The CDR3 is made up of 16 amino acids. Looked up from germline, CDR1 is MNHEY and CDR2 is SVGAGI. V shed 0 bases and J 6 bases; nucleotides not matched to a gene: 7. Study-wide results and limits: The authors listed over 150 TCR beta chains as cytomegalovirus-associated. A later analysis revealed that TCR association rates differed between HLA loci, peaking at DRB1 and bottoming out at HLA-C. Apart from CMV serostatus, no immune exposure information was available. With further analysis later on, most CMV-associated TCR beta chains appeared HLA-restricted.

The sequence was obtained from a man in his sixties in good health and CMV-seropositive. The sample taken for sequencing was PBMCs. The chain uses TRBV6-5 and TRBJ2-2, with 7 bases aligning to TRBD1. CDR3 sequence: CASSYSNRGQAGELFF. CDR3 nucleotide sequence: TGTGCCAGCAGTTACTCGAATAGGGGGCAGGCCGGGGAGCTGTTTTTT.